This T cell receptor (beta chain) came from a study of metastatic and nonmetastatic thyroid tumors. On the study more broadly: Thyroid patients, malignant and benign, had repertoires compared across blood and tumor or nodule tissue.

A remark on this clone: Antigen unknown.

Patients had received no treatment of any kind before thyroid surgery. Germline CDR1 and CDR2: KGHSH and LQKENI. Trimming cost V 3 bases and J 0 bases; bases outside gene matches: 6. The CDR3 has 17 residues. Findings and caveats of the study: Benign nodules were reported to have significantly lower TCR beta diversity than malignant thyroid tumors, in blood and tumor.

The authors' processing: A classifier of distant metastasis in papillary thyroid cancer was built from CDR3 differences (across clinicopathological groups). MiXCR reprocessed the PCR reads for TCRdb. The V and J calls reflect TCRdb's pipeline rather than the authors' work. The table records about 92,000 clones, 14% to 15% of them present only once. The specimen was blood. The sequence was collected from a female donor with papillary thyroid cancer or a benign thyroid nodule (not recorded which). Some clones in this sample may be carry-over from other donors' samples. This sequence joins TRBV18 and TRBJ2-7; 12 nucleotides agree with TRBD2. The CDR3, as DNA: TGTGCCAGCTCACCGAGGACTAGCGGGATGTCCTCCTACGAGCAGTACTTC. Amino acids: CASSPRTSGMSSYEQYF.